The 3 T cell receptor beta chains listed next were all sequenced from one sample in a study of T cell repertoires in aging, cancer and after chemotherapy. TRB rearrangements spanning V, D and J were amplified using mixed TRB-A/B primers. TCRdb reprocessed the multiplex PCR reads via MiXCR and lists one record per CDR3 protein. The sample holds about 640 distinct CDR3 sequences; 25% to 30% are singletons and the top ten take roughly 46%. The template was genomic DNA from peripheral blood, not RNA. Sequenced: blood. The origin of the receptors is a human donor with a blood cancer.

This clonotype is categorized as medium-sized. The chain employs TRBV7-9 and TRBJ1-1; 9 bases are a match to TRBD1. Germline trimming cut 5 bases from V and 5 bases from J; bases unmatched to any gene: 15. The CDR3 sequence is 17 residues long. In germline, CDR1 is SEHNR, CDR2 FQNEAQ (reference sequence). The CDR3 DNA reads TGTGCCAGCAGCACCCACGATAAACAGGGGGCGCGTACTGAAGCTTTCTTT. Amino acid sequence: CASSTHDKQGARTEAFF.

The chain couples TRBV12-3 or TRBV12-4 to TRBJ1-1; the D is unclear. The CDR3 loop spans 16 amino acids. The ends were cut back, 7 bases at V and 0 bases at J, with 18 bases in the middle. The CDR3, as DNA: TGTGCCAGCAACCCGGGAGAGGGATTCATGAACACTGAAGCTTTCTTT. Amino acid sequence: CASNPGEGFMNTEAFF.

This clonotype is large. The chain carries TRBV18 and TRBJ2-6; D might be TRBD2 (5 bases). Germline CDR1 KGHSH, CDR2 LQKENI. Trimming took off 4 bases at V and 4 bases at J, with 8 bases between the two ends. This CDR3 spans 14 amino acids. The chain's CDR3 is CASSRGVGANVLTF. DNA of the CDR3: TGTGCCAGCTCACGGGGAGTGGGGGCCAACGTCCTGACTTTC.